The rows below give T cell receptor beta chains drawn from one sample of a study of shared T cell receptors in the human thymus. The table came from immunoSEQ multiplex PCR; TCRdb's copy has only in-frame clones and leaves some out. Among approximately 730,000 clones, roughly 88% were seen once, and the ten largest hold about 0.011%. This same sample was also taken into another study, of human thymus T cells.

Material for sequencing was thymocytes. Receptor source: a girl under three years old with a congenital heart defect. Each CDR3 is given with its conserved first and last residue. The order of the fields is clone size, V gene, D gene, J gene, CDR3 DNA, CDR3 protein. The D gene is left open where the match is weak. Clone sizes are given selectively: once, few, many, or a class where the clone is expanded.

>once|TRBV27|.|TRBJ2-7
TGTGCCAGCAGTTTGAACAGAGACTCCTACGAGCAGTACTTC
CASSLNRDSYEQYF
>.|TRBV6-1|.|TRBJ1-4
TGTGCCAGCAGTGAAAGAGGGCCGCGTGCAACTAATGAAAAACTGTTTTTT
CASSERGPRATNEKLFF
>.|TRBV25-1|TRBD1|TRBJ1-6
TGTGCCAGCAGTGTTTGGGACAGTAATTCACCCCTCCACTTT
CASSVWDSNSPLHF
>.|TRBV27|.|TRBJ2-7
TGTGCCAGCAGTTTATTTACAGGCCCCTACGAGCAGTACTTC
CASSLFTGPYEQYF
>.|TRBV28|.|TRBJ1-6
TGTGCCAGCAGTCCCAGGACCGCGCAGGGCACCTATAATTCCCCCCTCCACTTT
CASSPRTAQGTYNSPLHF
>.|TRBV9|TRBD2|TRBJ2-6
TGTGCCAGCAGCGTAGTTAGCGGGGACTCTGGGGCCAACGTCCTGACTTTC
CASSVVSGDSGANVLTF
>.|TRBV19|.|TRBJ1-5
TGTGCCAGTAGCTCCAGGGATCCTGCTCAGCCCCAGCATTTT
CASSSRDPAQPQHF
>.|TRBV4-3|.|TRBJ1-4
TGCGCCAGCAGCGTTTTTGGCAGGATAGGTGTGTACGGTGAAAAACTGTTTTTT
CASSVFGRIGVYGEKLFF
>once|TRBV7-9|TRBD2|TRBJ2-3
TGTGCCATCAGGACTAGCGGCACAGATACGCAGTATTTT
CAIRTSGTDTQYF
>.|TRBV5-1|TRBD1|TRBJ1-2
TGCGCCAGCAGCTGCCCCAAGACAGGGGGCCGATACTATGGCTACACCTTC
CASSCPKTGGRYYGYTF
>.|TRBV19|.|TRBJ1-6
TGTGCCAGTAGTGATGGGACAAGGGTACACCTTTATAATTCACCCCTCCACTTT
CASSDGTRVHLYNSPLHF
>once|TRBV27|.|TRBJ2-3
TGTGCCAGCAGTCGAACCGATCACAGGAAAGATACGCAGTATTTT
CASSRTDHRKDTQYF
>.|TRBV4-3|.|TRBJ1-1
TGCGCCAGCAGCCAAGAGGGAGGAAACACTGAAGCTTTCTTT
CASSQEGGNTEAFF
>.|TRBV11-2|TRBD1|TRBJ1-2
TGTGCCAGCGTAGGAGACAGGGGCGGCGACTATGGCTACACCTTC
CASVGDRGGDYGYTF
>.|TRBV11-2|TRBD1|TRBJ1-2
TGTGCCAGCAGCGCAAGGGGGACAGAGCCTTATGGCTACACCTTC
CASSARGTEPYGYTF
>.|TRBV2|TRBD1|TRBJ2-7
TGTGCCAGCAGTATACCGACAGGGGCGAATACCTACGAGCAGTACTTC
CASSIPTGANTYEQYF
>.|TRBV2|.|TRBJ1-2
TGTGCCAGTCACGTGGGGCGGAAAGAGGTGCGGTTGAACTATGGCTACACCTTC
CASHVGRKEVRLNYGYTF
>.|TRBV5-4|.|TRBJ1-6
TGTGCCAGCAGTCTTGCTGACACCTATAATTCACCCCTCCACTTT
CASSLADTYNSPLHF
>.|TRBV10-3|TRBD1|TRBJ1-1
TGTGCCATCAGCTCAGGGGGCCCCAGCCTTAACACTGAAGCTTTCTTT
CAISSGGPSLNTEAFF
>.|TRBV19|TRBD1|TRBJ1-5
TGTGCCAGTCGATTCCAGGGGGAGGCTCAACCCCAGCATTTT
CASRFQGEAQPQHF
>.|TRBV6-1|.|TRBJ1-4
TGTGCCAGCACTCGTAAAGGGGGTTCGGATGAAAAACTGTTTTTT
CASTRKGGSDEKLFF
>.|TRBV7-6|TRBD1|TRBJ1-4
TGTGCCAGCAGCCTGGCTCCGGGACAGAAAAATGAAAAACTGTTTTTT
CASSLAPGQKNEKLFF
>once|TRBV7-2|TRBD1|TRBJ1-6
TGTGCCAGCCGGAGGAGGGGGCCTGATTCACCCCTCCACTTT
CASRRRGPDSPLHF
>once|TRBV7-3|TRBD2|TRBJ2-5
TGTGCCAGCAGCTTTATAGCGGGGGATGTGGAGACCCAGTACTTC
CASSFIAGDVETQYF
>.|TRBV27|.|TRBJ1-2
TGTGCCAGCAGTTTCCGACAGTGGGGTGGCTACACCTTC
CASSFRQWGGYTF
>.|TRBV7-3|TRBD1|TRBJ1-2
TGTGCCAGCAGCTTGTTCCCGGTAACCGGGACAGGGTTTTACTATGGCTACACCTTC
CASSLFPVTGTGFYYGYTF
>.|TRBV12-5|.|TRBJ1-6
TGTGCTAGTGGTTTGGTACATCCTAGGGGGAATTCACCCCTCCACTTT
CASGLVHPRGNSPLHF
>once|TRBV4-1|.|TRBJ2-7
TGCGCCAGCAGCCAAGAGTCGTACTACGAGCAGTACTTC
CASSQESYYEQYF
>.|TRBV4-1|TRBD1|TRBJ1-6
TGCGCCAGCAGCCTCAGACAGGGAAGAGGTTCCTATAATTCACCCCTCCACTTT
CASSLRQGRGSYNSPLHF
>once|TRBV6-6|TRBD1|TRBJ1-1
TGTGCCAGCAGTCTCCGGGACAGGGCCCCCCGTTTT
CASSLRDRAPRF
>.|TRBV28|TRBD1|TRBJ1-5
TGTGCCAGCAGAGACAGGGGCGGGAATCAGCCCCAGCATTTT
CASRDRGGNQPQHF
>.|TRBV20-1|TRBD1|TRBJ1-1
TGCGGAGGGGGCATGAACACTGAAGCTTTCTTT
CGGGMNTEAFF
>.|TRBV14|TRBD1|TRBJ1-4
TGTGCCAGCAGCCCCTCGACAGGGGAAAAACTGTTTTTT
CASSPSTGEKLFF
>.|TRBV5-1|TRBD1|TRBJ1-3
TGCGCCAGCAGCTTGTACCGGACAGGGATCCACTCTGGAAACACCATATATTTT
CASSLYRTGIHSGNTIYF
>.|TRBV7-9|TRBD1|TRBJ2-3
TGTGCCAGCACCCATACCAGAGGGACAGCCGACTGCACAGATACGCAGTATTTT
CASTHTRGTADCTDTQYF
>.|TRBV15|.|TRBJ1-4
TGTGCCACCAGCAGAGATGACGGGGGGCCCGGAAGGGCAGGAAGTGAAAAACTGTTTTTT
CATSRDDGGPGRAGSEKLFF